The 6 T cell receptor beta chains in this list originate from one sample, sequenced in a study of shared clonotypes between healthy human individuals. TCRdb's table, derived via immunoSEQ multiplex PCR, lists solely in-frame clones and lacks some. The table has roughly 1 million clones, approximately 70% seen once. The specimen sequenced was memory CD4+ T cells sorted from blood. Subset noted: CD45RA-negative fraction. The receptors derive from a man between 18 and 29 years old in good health.

There are a few counts of this clone. CDR3 region: CASSPTPWGNEKLFF. The CDR3 nucleotides are TGTGCCAGCAGCCCGACTCCCTGGGGAAATGAAAAACTGTTTTTT. The rearrangement links TRBV9 to TRBJ1-4; D is unclear. The CDR3 totals 15 residues. Trimming pared 4 bases from V and 5 bases from J, leaving 15 bases between. Looked up from germline, CDR1 is SGDLS and CDR2 is YYNGEE.

The chain is built from TRBV10-1 and TRBJ2-3, with TRBD2 matching 9 bases. Unmatched junction bases numbered 5, after V lost 4 bases and J lost 3 bases. Germline CDR1 reads WNHNN; CDR2 reads SYGVQD (reference sequence). CDR3 length: 15 residues. CDR3 region: CASSGGSGRTDTQYF. The DNA of the CDR3 is TGCGCCAGCAGTGGGGGTAGCGGGAGAACAGATACGCAGTATTTT.

The chain carries TRBV27 and TRBJ1-2; tentatively, D is TRBD1 (6 bases). CDR3 size: 17 residues. Germline-derived CDR1 and CDR2 are MNHEY and SMNVEV (reference sequence). Trimming left V 2 bases short and J 1 base short, with 17 bases between. CDR3 region: CASSLRARDNFNYGYTF. The CDR3 DNA follows: TGTGCCAGCAGTTTAAGGGCCCGGGACAATTTTAACTATGGCTACACCTTC.

The chain combines TRBV28 with TRBJ1-3; 9 bases are a match to TRBD1. Germline CDR1 and CDR2: MDHEN and SYDVKM. The CDR3 contains 16 residues. The V segment lost 5 bases and the J segment 3 bases; nucleotides outside the gene matches: 8. CDR3 coding DNA: TGTGCCAGCAGTGTGGCCGGGGACAGGGATGGAAACACCATATATTTT. It specifies CASSVAGDRDGNTIYF.

The gene calls are TRBV6-5 and TRBJ1-5, with D hard to call. Germline loops: CDR1 MNHEY, CDR2 SVGAGI. The CDR3 contains 13 residues. Trimming cost V 0 bases and J 5 bases, with 5 bases left between them. The CDR3 protein is CASSYSGYQPQHF. In DNA, the CDR3 is TGTGCCAGCAGTTACTCGGGGTATCAGCCCCAGCATTTT.

The V gene is TRBV4-3, the J gene TRBJ1-3; possibly TRBD1 for D (6 bases). Germline V gene sequence: CDR1 LGHNA, CDR2 YSLEER. V gave up 0 bases and J gave up 3 bases, with 21 bases separating them. The CDR3 totals 19 residues. CDR3 loop: CASSQEVSGGTFNGNTIYF. In DNA, the CDR3 is TGCGCCAGCAGCCAAGAGGTATCGGGGGGCACCTTCAATGGAAACACCATATATTTT.